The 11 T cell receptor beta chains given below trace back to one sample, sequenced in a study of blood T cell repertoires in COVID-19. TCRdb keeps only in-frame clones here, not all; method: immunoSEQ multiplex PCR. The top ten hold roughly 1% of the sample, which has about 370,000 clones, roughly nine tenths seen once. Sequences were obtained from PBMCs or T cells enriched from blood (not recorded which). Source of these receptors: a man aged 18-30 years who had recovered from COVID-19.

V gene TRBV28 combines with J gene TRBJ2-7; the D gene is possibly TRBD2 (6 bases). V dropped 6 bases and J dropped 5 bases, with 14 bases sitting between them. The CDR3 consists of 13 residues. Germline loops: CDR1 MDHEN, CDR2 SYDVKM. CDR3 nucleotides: TGTGCCAGCAGGGGGCCTGGCGGGGACGAGCAGTACTTC. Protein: CASRGPGGDEQYF.

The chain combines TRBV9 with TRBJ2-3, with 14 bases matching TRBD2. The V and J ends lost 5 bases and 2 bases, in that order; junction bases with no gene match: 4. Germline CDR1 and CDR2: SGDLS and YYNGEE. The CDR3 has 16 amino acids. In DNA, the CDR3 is TGTGCCAGCAGTCGGACTAGCGGGGGGCTCACAGATACGCAGTATTTT. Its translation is CASSRTSGGLTDTQYF.

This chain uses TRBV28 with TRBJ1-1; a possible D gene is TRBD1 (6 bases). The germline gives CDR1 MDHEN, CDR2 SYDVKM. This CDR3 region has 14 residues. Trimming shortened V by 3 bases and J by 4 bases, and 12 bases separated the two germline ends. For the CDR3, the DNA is TGTGCCAGCAGTTTGGAATCCAGGGGCACTGAAGCTTTCTTT. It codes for CASSLESRGTEAFF.

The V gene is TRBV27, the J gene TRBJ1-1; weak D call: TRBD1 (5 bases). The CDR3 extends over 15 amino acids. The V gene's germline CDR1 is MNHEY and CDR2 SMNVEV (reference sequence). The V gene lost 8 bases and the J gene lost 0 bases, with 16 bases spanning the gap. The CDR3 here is CASEPYQGMNTEAFF. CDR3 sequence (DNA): TGTGCCAGCGAGCCTTATCAGGGCATGAACACTGAAGCTTTCTTT.

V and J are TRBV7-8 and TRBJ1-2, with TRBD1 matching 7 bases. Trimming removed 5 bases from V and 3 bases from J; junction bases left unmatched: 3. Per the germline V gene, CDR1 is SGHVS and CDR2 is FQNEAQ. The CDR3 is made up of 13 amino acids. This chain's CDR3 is CASSPGTDYGYTF. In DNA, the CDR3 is TGTGCCAGCAGCCCAGGGACAGACTATGGCTACACCTTC.

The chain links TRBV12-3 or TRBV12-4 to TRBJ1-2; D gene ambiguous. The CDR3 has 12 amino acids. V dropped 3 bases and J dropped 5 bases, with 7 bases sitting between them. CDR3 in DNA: TGTGCCAGCAGTTTTGTTCAGTATGGCTACACCTTC. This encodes CASSFVQYGYTF.

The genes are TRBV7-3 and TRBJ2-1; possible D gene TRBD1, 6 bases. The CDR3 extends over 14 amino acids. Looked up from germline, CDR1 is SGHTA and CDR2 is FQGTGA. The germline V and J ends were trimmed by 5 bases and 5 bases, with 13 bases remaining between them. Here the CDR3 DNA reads TGTGCCAGCAGCGCCCCAGGGGCTAACAATGAGCAGTTCTTC. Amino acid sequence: CASSAPGANNEQFF.

This chain's CDR3 is CASSAATAGQGVYGYTF. The CDR3 DNA reads TGTGCCAGCAGTGCAGCAACAGCCGGACAGGGAGTCTATGGCTACACCTTC. The V call is TRBV6-1, the J call TRBJ1-2; 8 nucleotides match TRBD1. CDR3 length: 17 residues. CDR1 is MNHNS, CDR2 SASEGT, per germline. After removal of 4 bases from V and 4 bases from J, the junction contained 14 bases not matched to a gene.

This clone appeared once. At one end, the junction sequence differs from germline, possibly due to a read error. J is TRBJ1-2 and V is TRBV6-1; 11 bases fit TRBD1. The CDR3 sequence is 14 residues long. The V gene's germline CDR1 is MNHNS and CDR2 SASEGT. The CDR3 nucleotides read TGTGCCAGCAATGAAGGACAGGGGGCTTATGGCTACACCTTC. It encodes CASNEGQGAYGYTF.

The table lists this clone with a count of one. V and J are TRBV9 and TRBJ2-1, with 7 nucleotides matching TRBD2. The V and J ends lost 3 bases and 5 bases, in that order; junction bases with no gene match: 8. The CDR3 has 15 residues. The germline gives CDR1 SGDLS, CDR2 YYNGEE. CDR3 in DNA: TGTGCCAGCAGCGCTAGCGGACTACTTGACAATGAGCAGTTCTTC. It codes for CASSASGLLDNEQFF.

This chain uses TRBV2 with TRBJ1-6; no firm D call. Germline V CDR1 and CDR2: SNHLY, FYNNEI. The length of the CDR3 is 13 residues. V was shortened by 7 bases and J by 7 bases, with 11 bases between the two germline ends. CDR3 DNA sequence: TGTGCCAGCACGGGATCGCGGAATTCACCCCTCCACTTT. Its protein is CASTGSRNSPLHF.